This is a list of T cell receptor beta chains from one sample in a study of blood T cell dynamics during melanoma immunotherapy. TCRdb keeps only in-frame clones here, not all; method: immunoSEQ multiplex PCR. The profile covers about 5,600 clones, with roughly 82% appearing a single time and about 32% taken by the ten largest. The source was blood, collected from a patient treated with checkpoint blockade. The receptors derive from a human donor with melanoma. Some clones in this sample may be carry-over from other donors' samples. The CDR3 runs from the conserved cysteine through the conserved F or W. A D gene is named only where the DNA matches it firmly. Rows may omit the clone size; those that give it use once, few, many or a size class.

>TRBV10-3|-|-|TRBJ1-5
TGTGCCATCAGTGAGTCGCCACCGGGGGGAAGCAATCAGCCCCAGCATTTT
CAISESPPGGSNQPQHF
>TRBV6-5|TRBD2|-|TRBJ2-1
TGTGCCAGCAGTTCACCTTCCGGGGGGGCCGATGAGCAGTTCTTC
CASSSPSGGADEQFF
>TRBV27|-|-|TRBJ1-2
TGTGCCAGCAGTTCCCCTAGCAAGGGGGGTTCGGGGGGCTACACCTTC
CASSSPSKGGSGGYTF
>TRBV7-9|-|-|TRBJ1-2
TGTGCCAGCAGCTTCGTTGAAACAGGCGGAGGCTACACCTTC
CASSFVETGGGYTF
>TRBV5-1|-|-|TRBJ2-5
TGCGCCAGCAGCTTGGCCGGTCCAGGCACGGAGACCCAGTACTTC
CASSLAGPGTETQYF
>TRBV5-1|TRBD2|-|TRBJ2-7
TGCGCCAGCACCAGGGGTGGCTCTAGCGGGATTAGTCACGAGCAGTACTTC
CASTRGGSSGISHEQYF
>TRBV7-3|-|-|TRBJ2-1
TGTGCCAGCAGGTTATATAGCTATGAGCAGTTCTTC
CASRLYSYEQFF
>TRBV6-5|-|-|TRBJ2-1
TGTGCCAGCAGTTACTCCGGGTTATCCTACAATGAGCAGTTCTTC
CASSYSGLSYNEQFF
>TRBV29-1|-|-|TRBJ2-5
TGCAGCGTTTCTCTACAAGAGACCCAGTACTTC
CSVSLQETQYF
>TRBV6-5|-|-|TRBJ1-4
TGTGCCAGCAGTAACACACCCTACCCCAATGAAAAACTGTTTTTT
CASSNTPYPNEKLFF
>TRBV19|TRBD2|-|TRBJ2-3
TGTGCCAGTACTGCCCTAGCGGGGGGTCTGCTTACTAGCACAGATACGCAGTATTTT
CASTALAGGLLTSTDTQYF
>TRBV2|TRBD2|-|TRBJ2-3
TGTGCCAAGGATTCTGGCGGGGGTTGGGATACGCAGTATTTT
CAKDSGGGWDTQYF
>TRBV5-1|-|-|TRBJ2-1
TGCGCCAGCAGCTTCGGACAGACGATCTACAATGAGCAGTTCTTC
CASSFGQTIYNEQFF
>TRBV19|TRBD1|-|TRBJ2-1
TGTGCCAGCAGTGCAAGGGACAGTAGCTCCTACAATGAGCAGTTCTTC
CASSARDSSSYNEQFF
>TRBV10-3|TRBD2|-|TRBJ2-1
TGTGCCATCAGTGGTAGCGGGGGGGACTACAATGAGCAGTTCTTC
CAISGSGGDYNEQFF
>TRBV5-4|-|-|TRBJ2-7
TGTGCCAGCAGCTTGGGGCTCGACGAGCAGTACTTC
CASSLGLDEQYF
>TRBV5-8|-|once|TRBJ1-1
TGTGCCAGCAGCTTGGCGGGGGGGTTCTTTGGGGACACTGAAGCTTTCTTT
CASSLAGGFFGDTEAFF
>TRBV6-5|-|-|TRBJ1-1
TGTGCCAGCAGCCTCGGGGGGAACACTGAAGCTTTCTTT
CASSLGGNTEAFF
>TRBV4-2|-|-|TRBJ1-2
TGTGCCAGCAGCCAAGTACGGGACCAGCCTCACTATGGCTACACCTTC
CASSQVRDQPHYGYTF
>TRBV6-6|-|-|TRBJ1-2
TGTGCCAGCAGTTCCACAGGGCCCGAGGGGTACTTC
CASSSTGPEGYF
>TRBV7-3|TRBD2|-|TRBJ2-1
TGTGCCAGCAGCGTCTCCGGGACTAGCGGGACAAATGAGCAGTTCTTC
CASSVSGTSGTNEQFF
>TRBV6-4|TRBD1|few|TRBJ1-6
TGTGCCAGCAGTGCACAGGGACAGGGAAGCGCCGGGAAATCACCCCTCCACTTT
CASSAQGQGSAGKSPLHF
>TRBV6-1|-|once|TRBJ1-4
TGTGCCAGCAGAAGACCAACTAATGAAAAACTGTTTTTT
CASRRPTNEKLFF
>TRBV5-1|TRBD1|-|TRBJ2-7
TGCGCCAGCAGCTCCGGACAGGGAGATTGGGAGCAGTACTTC
CASSSGQGDWEQYF
>TRBV7-2|-|-|TRBJ2-5
TGTGCCAGCAGCAGGTTCCCTCGGGGGAAAGGGGAGACCCAGTACTTC
CASSRFPRGKGETQYF
>TRBV27|TRBD2|-|TRBJ2-3
TGTGCCAGCAGTTCATCCGGACTAGCGGGGGGCTACACAGATACGCAGTATTTT
CASSSSGLAGGYTDTQYF
>TRBV6-5|TRBD1|-|TRBJ1-2
TGTGCCAGCAGTTATACCGGACAGGGCTATGGCTACACCTTC
CASSYTGQGYGYTF
>TRBV14|TRBD1|few|TRBJ2-7
TGTGCCAGCAGCCCCGGGACAGGGCGGTACGAGCAGTACTTC
CASSPGTGRYEQYF
>TRBV25-1|TRBD1|-|TRBJ1-3
TGTGCCAGCAGTAACAGGGGGACTGGAAACACCATATATTTT
CASSNRGTGNTIYF
>TRBV7-7|TRBD1|-|TRBJ2-5
TGTGCTAGCAGCTTAGGACAGGGGGCGGGAGAGACCCAGTACTTC
CASSLGQGAGETQYF
>TRBV5-1|-|few|TRBJ1-6
TGCGCCAGCAGCTTGGAGTCTAATTCACCCCTCCACTTT
CASSLESNSPLHF
>TRBV4-1|-|few|TRBJ2-7
TGCGCCAGCAGCCAGGCGGGGCAGGGAAATGAAGAGCAGTACTTC
CASSQAGQGNEEQYF
>TRBV19|TRBD1|-|TRBJ2-1
TGTGCCAGTGCTCCCGGGACAGGGGCCTACAATGAGCAGTTCTTC
CASAPGTGAYNEQFF
>TRBV6-1|-|-|TRBJ1-1
TGTGCCAGCACGCCCGAGGGAATGAACACTGAAGCTTTCTTT
CASTPEGMNTEAFF
>TRBV5-1|TRBD2|-|TRBJ2-3
TGCGCCAGCAGCGGTAGCGGGGGGTTTATCGATACGCAGTATTTT
CASSGSGGFIDTQYF